This T cell receptor (beta chain) came from a study of T cells in women clearing cervical HPV infection. Study-level information: Case blood was drawn when the lesion was first found; control blood after infection became undetectable. Case blood was drawn a median around 140 days after lesion detection.

Here immunoSEQ multiplex PCR was the method, and the copy in TCRdb shows in-frame clones only, minus some. This listing includes around 20,000 clones. This TCR came from a woman between 18 and 75 years old with a cervical HPV16 infection that either progressed to CIN3+ or cleared (not recorded which). Specimen: blood buffy coat.

Partial CDR3 DNA: TGTGCCAGCAGGTCTGACACTCTGAACACCGGGGAG. Translating it yields CASRSDTLNTGE. The full CDR3 reads CASRSDTLNTGEAFF. J is TRBJ1-1 and V is TRBV7-2; D not resolved. With the read ending 3 residues before the CDR3 end, the germline J gene is used to fill in that end. The germline gives CDR1 SGHTA, CDR2 FQGNSA. The CDR3 runs 15 residues.